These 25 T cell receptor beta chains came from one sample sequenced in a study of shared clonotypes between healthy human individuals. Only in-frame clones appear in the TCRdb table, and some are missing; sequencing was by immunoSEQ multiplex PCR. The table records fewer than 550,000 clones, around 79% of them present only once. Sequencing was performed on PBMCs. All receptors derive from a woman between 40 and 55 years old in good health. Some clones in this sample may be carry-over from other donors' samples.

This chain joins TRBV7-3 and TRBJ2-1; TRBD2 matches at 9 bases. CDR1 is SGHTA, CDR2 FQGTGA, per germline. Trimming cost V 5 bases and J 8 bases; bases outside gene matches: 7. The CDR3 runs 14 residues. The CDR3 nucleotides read TGTGCCAGCAGCCCGGGACTAGCTAGTGATGAGCAGTTCTTC. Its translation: CASSPGLASDEQFF.

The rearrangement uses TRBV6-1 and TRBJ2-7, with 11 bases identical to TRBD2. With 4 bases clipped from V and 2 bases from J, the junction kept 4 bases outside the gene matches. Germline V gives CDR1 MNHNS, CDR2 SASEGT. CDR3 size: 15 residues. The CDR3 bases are TGTGCCAGCAGTGTCGGACTAGCGGGCACCTACGAGCAGTACTTC. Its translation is CASSVGLAGTYEQYF.

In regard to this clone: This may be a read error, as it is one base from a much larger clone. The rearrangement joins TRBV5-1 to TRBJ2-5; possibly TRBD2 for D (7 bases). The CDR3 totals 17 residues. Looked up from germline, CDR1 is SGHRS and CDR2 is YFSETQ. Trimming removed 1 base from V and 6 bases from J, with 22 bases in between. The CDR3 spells CASSLFGAGTGQKTQYF. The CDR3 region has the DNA TGCGCCAGCAGCTTGTTTGGAGCGGGAACAGGGCAAAAGACCCAGTACTTC.

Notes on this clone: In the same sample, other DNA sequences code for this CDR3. CDR3 sequence (DNA): TGTGCCAGCAGTTTCTGGGCGGGACAAGAGACCCAGTACTTC. Protein product: CASSFWAGQETQYF. V and J are TRBV27 and TRBJ2-5, with a weak D call TRBD2 (6 bases). The V end lost 3 bases, the J end lost 2 bases, and 10 bases lay between the germline ends. Germline lookup yields CDR1 MNHEY and CDR2 SMNVEV (reference sequence). This CDR3 comprises 14 residues.

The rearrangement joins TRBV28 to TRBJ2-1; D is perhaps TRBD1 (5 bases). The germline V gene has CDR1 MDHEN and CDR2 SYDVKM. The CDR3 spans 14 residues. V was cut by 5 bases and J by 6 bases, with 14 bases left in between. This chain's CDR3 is CASSQRGGSNEQFF. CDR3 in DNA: TGTGCCAGCAGTCAAAGGGGTGGGTCCAATGAGCAGTTCTTC.

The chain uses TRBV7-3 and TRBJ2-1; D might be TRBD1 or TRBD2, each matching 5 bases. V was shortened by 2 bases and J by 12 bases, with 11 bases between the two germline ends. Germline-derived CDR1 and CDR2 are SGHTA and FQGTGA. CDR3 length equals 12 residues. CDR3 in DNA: TGTGCCAGCAGCTTAGGTGGGACGATGCAGTTCTTC. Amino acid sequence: CASSLGGTMQFF.

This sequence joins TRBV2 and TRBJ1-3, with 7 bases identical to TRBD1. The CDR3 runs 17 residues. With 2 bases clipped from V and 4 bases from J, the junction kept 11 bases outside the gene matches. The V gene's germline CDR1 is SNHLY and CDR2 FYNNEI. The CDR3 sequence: CASSERTGSPPGNTIYF. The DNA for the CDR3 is TGTGCCAGCAGTGAAAGGACAGGCTCCCCACCCGGAAACACCATATATTTT.

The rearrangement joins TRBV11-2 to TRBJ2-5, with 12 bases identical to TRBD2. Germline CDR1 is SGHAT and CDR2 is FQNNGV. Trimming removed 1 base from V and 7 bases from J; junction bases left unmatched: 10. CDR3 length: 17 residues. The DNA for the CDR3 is TGTGCCAGCAGCTTAGGTGGACTAGCGGGACCTACGGGGACCCAGTACTTC. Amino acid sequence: CASSLGGLAGPTGTQYF.

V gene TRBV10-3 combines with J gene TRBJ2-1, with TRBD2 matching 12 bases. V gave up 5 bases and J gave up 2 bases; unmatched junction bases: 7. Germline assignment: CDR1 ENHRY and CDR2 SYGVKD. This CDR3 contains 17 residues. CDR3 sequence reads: CAISQGLAGFAYNEQFF. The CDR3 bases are TGTGCCATCAGTCAAGGACTAGCGGGATTCGCCTACAATGAGCAGTTCTTC.

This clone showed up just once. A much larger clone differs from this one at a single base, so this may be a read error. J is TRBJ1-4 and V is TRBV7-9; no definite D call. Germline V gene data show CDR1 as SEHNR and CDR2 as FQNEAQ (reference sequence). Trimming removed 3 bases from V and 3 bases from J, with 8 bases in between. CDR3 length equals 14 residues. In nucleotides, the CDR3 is TGTGCCAGCAGCTTGACCTCAGCTAATGAAAAACTGTTTTTT. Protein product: CASSLTSANEKLFF.

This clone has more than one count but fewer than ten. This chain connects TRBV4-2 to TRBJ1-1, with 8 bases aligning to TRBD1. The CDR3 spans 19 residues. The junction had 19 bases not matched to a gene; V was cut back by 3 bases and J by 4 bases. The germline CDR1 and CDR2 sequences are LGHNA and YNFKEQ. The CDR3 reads CASSHSRRRRGQGGTEAFF. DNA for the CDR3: TGTGCCAGCAGCCACTCGAGGCGACGCCGAGGACAGGGTGGCACTGAAGCTTTCTTT.

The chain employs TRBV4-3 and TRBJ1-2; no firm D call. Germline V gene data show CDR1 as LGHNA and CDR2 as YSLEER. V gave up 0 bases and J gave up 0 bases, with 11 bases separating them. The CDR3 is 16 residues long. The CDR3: CASSQDGGRTNYGYTF. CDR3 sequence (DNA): TGCGCCAGCAGCCAAGACGGCGGCAGGACTAACTATGGCTACACCTTC.

CDR3 sequence reads: CASSIPTGLAKNIQYF. CDR3 nucleotide sequence: TGTGCCAGCAGCATACCCACGGGACTAGCCAAAAACATTCAGTACTTC. V gene TRBV7-9 combines with J gene TRBJ2-4; TRBD2 is a possible D gene (6 bases). V lost 5 bases and J lost 0, with 14 bases in between. Germline lookup yields CDR1 SEHNR and CDR2 FQNEAQ (reference sequence). The CDR3 extends over 16 amino acids.

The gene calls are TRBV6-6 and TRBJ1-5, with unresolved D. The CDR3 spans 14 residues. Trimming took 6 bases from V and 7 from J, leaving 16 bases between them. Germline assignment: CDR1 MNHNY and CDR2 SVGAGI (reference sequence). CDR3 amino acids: CASRQTRSGQPQHF. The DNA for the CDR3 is TGTGCCAGCAGACAAACCAGGTCCGGACAGCCCCAGCATTTT.

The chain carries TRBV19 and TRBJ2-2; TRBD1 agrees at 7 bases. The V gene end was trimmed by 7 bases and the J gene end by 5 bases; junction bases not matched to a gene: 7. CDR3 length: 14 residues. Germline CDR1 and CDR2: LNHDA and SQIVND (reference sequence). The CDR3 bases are TGTGCCAGTATAGGGCTGACAGGGACCGGGGAGCTGTTTTTT. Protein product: CASIGLTGTGELFF.

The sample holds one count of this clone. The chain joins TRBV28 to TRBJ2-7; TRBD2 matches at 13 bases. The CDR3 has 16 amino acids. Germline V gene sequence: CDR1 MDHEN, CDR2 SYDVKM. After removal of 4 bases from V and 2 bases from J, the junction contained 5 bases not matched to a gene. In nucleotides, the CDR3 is TGTGCCAGCAGTTCCCCAACTAGCGGGAGGGCCTACGAGCAGTACTTC. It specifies CASSSPTSGRAYEQYF.

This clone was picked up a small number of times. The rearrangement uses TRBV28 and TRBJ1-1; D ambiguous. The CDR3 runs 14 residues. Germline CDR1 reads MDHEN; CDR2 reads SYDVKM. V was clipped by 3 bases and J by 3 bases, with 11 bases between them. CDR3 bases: TGTGCCAGCAGTTTTCCGAGGCGGGACACTGAAGCTTTCTTT. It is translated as CASSFPRRDTEAFF.

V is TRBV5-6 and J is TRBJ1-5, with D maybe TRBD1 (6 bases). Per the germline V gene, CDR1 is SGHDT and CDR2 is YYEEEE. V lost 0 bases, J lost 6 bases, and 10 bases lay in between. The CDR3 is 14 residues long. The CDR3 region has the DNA TGTGCCAGCAGCTTGGACAGGGCGTCTCAGCCCCAGCATTTT. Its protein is CASSLDRASQPQHF.

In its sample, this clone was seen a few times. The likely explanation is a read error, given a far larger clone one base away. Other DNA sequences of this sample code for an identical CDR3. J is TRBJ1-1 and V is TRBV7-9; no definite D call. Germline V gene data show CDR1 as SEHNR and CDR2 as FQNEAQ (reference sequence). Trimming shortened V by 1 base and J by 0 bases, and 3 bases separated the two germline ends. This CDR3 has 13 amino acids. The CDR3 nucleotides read TGTGCCAGCAGCTTAGATGTGAACACTGAAGCTTTCTTT. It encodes CASSLDVNTEAFF.

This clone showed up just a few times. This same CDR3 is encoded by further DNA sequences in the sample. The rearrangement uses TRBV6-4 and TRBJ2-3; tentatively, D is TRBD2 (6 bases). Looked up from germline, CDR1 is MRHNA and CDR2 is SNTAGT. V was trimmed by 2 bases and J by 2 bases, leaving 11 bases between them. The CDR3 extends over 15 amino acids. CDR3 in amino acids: CASSDGGTPTDTQYF. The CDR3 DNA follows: TGTGCCAGCAGTGACGGGGGGACCCCCACAGATACGCAGTATTTT.

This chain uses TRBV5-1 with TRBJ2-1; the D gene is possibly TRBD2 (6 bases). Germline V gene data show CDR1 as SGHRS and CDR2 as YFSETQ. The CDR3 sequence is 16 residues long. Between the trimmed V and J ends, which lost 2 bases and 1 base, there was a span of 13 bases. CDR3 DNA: TGCGCCAGCAGCTTTGGTACGGGAGCGTCCTACAATGAGCAGTTCTTC. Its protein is CASSFGTGASYNEQFF.

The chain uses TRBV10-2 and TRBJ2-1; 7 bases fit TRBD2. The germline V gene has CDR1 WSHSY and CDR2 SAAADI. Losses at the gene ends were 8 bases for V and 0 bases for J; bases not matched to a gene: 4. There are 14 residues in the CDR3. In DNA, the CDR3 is TGCGCCAGCCTCCCGGGGGGCTCCTACAATGAGCAGTTCTTC. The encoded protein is CASLPGGSYNEQFF.

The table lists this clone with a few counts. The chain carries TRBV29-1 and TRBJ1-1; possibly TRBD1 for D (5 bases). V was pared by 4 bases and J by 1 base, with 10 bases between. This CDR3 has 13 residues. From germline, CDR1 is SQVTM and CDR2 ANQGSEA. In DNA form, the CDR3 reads TGCAGCGTTGGAAGGACACCGAACACTGAAGCTTTCTTT. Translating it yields CSVGRTPNTEAFF.

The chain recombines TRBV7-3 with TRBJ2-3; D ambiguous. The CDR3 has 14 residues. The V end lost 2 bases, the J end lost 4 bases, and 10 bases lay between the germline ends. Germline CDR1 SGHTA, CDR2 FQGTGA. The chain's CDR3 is CASSLLSRADTQYF. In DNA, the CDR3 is TGTGCCAGCAGCTTACTCAGTCGAGCAGATACGCAGTATTTT.

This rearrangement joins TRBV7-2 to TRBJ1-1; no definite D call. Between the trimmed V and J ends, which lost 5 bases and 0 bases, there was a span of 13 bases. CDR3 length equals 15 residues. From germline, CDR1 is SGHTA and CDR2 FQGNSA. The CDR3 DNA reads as TGTGCCAGCAGCGCCACGACACCCTTGAACACTGAAGCTTTCTTT. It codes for CASSATTPLNTEAFF.